This TCR beta chain was observed in a study of blood T cell repertoires in COVID-19. At the level of the study: Italy, Spain and the United States were the sources of the convalescent and acute COVID-19 samples. The analysed material was cDNA or gDNA that came from T cells, B-cell-depleted T cells, or PBMCs.

How the authors handled the data: Counts of nucleated cells, estimated from reference gene primer amplification, were obtained. TCRdb's table, derived via immunoSEQ multiplex PCR, lists solely in-frame clones and lacks some. V, J and clone size reflect that table, while D and trimming were determined from the DNA. The table records tens of thousands of clones, approximately 80% of them present only once. CDR3 length: 17 residues. Germline CDR1 is MNHEY and CDR2 is SMNVEV (reference sequence). The V and J ends lost 8 bases and 2 bases respectively, with 24 bases between them. One Seattle source followed patients from active infection through their disease course.

The source material was peripheral blood. This rearrangement joins TRBV27 to TRBJ1-1; D not certain. The receptor comes from a man between 65 and 85 years old with COVID-19, enrolled during active disease. The CDR3 sequence: CASLLVSSVRGNTEAFF. In nucleotides, the CDR3 is TGTGCCAGCCTTTTAGTCTCTTCGGTCCGGGGAAACACTGAAGCTTTCTTT.